This entry features one T cell receptor (beta chain) sequence. This clonotype was counted at least ten times. What this receptor recognizes is not known. Qualities for individual bases were not recorded, and no much larger clone is one base off. The germline V gene provides CDR1 SGHDN and CDR2 FVKESK. The CDR3 measures 14 amino acids from cysteine to phenylalanine. Only CDR3 DNA is held: 42 bases, read in frame from base 1. V is reduced by 1 base and J by 11 bases, leaving a spacing of 17 bases between them. The data were obtained in a study of T cells in Graves' hyperthyroidism and ophthalmopathy (dated by TCRdb to between 2018 and 2020). A note on the overall study: Peripheral blood was sampled at the time of initial diagnosis, prior to any treatment. To identify TCR V-J signatures that set the groups apart, the researchers used a discovery cohort of 100 or so patients, made up of fewer than 50 with Graves' ophthalmopathy and some 55 with stable Graves' hyperthyroidism. Whether ophthalmopathy could be predicted prospectively was tested in an independent validation cohort made up of under 20 hyperthyroidism patients plus 17 patients who later progressed to ophthalmopathy. For training and testing, the roughly 100 patients in the discovery cohort were randomly divided in a 7:3 ratio. The study also compared thyroid tissue and blood T-cell repertoires from roughly 6 Graves' hyperthyroidism patients. After sampling, hyperthyroidism patients received methimazole starting at 30 mg daily, and ophthalmopathy patients received high-dose intravenous methylprednisolone. TCR Vbeta CDR3 sequencing of 135 peripheral blood samples (around 45 ophthalmopathy, about 80 hyperthyroidism and approximately 17 progressor patients) is reported in the paper. Broad study findings and their caveats: In validation, the model predicted progression to ophthalmopathy with over 60% sensitivity and around 72% specificity, a median of about 6 months before onset. Most expanded thyroid clonotypes (frequency above 0.001) were also detected in blood, suggesting blood repertoires may reflect thyroid immune responses. No statistical method was used to set the sample size in advance, and investigators knew the group allocation. A 13 V-J signature model separated ophthalmopathy from stable hyperthyroidism, with 87.88% sensitivity and 81.08% specificity in cross-validation and 80%/75% in testing.

TCR beta CDR3 regions were amplified from RNA transcripts. A first-round RT-PCR of the TCR CDR3 used the HTBI primer set with the Qiagen OneStep RT-PCR kit. A second multiplex PCR round built the libraries, followed by size selection and purification. Paired-end sequencing of the libraries was performed with 100 bp reads on an Illumina HiSeq2000. On the study's bioinformatics: SOAPnuke was used to process the raw data, throwing out any read that contained adapters or uncalled bases, had a mean Phred below 15, or lacked an exact constant-primer or identifier match. High-quality paired reads were merged using COPE v1.2.5, and each unique nucleotide sequence was defined as a clonotype. MiTCR v1.1 was used to align clonotypes to the IMGT TRBV, TRBD and TRBJ reference segments. The analysis included only V-J combinations with a frequency above 0.0001, which together covered more than 99% of the repertoires. The TCS score was defined as F50 (clonal expansion) divided by E x V (chaos), with BLOSUM62-based TCRdist calculated between CDR3 peptides within each V-J. Welch's t-statistics and random forest reduced just over 500 V-J features to 10 to 15, which were used in a naive Bayes classifier (R e1071). The public reads were reprocessed in TCRdb via fastp at Q25 and MiXCR, keeping in-frame beta chains. One record per CDR3 amino acid sequence lists the most common genes and DNA. These V and J calls originate from TCRdb's pipeline instead of the authors' own analysis. This sample is represented by about half a million distinct CDR3 sequences; about a fifth of them were singletons. Clones ranked in the top ten supply about a quarter of the sample.

A patient counted as having stable Graves' hyperthyroidism if no progression to ophthalmopathy occurred over 18 months of follow-up. Hyperthyroidism patients were newly diagnosed, had a disease duration of under 2 months, and were aged 18 to 65 years. Any patient with an uncontrolled infection, another autoimmune disease, pregnancy or lactation was excluded. Diagnoses were established on the basis of clinical symptoms, serum thyroxine and TRAb, thyroid ultrasound, and orbital computed tomography. Ficoll-Paque density gradient centrifugation was used to isolate PBMCs from about 10 ml of fresh peripheral blood. Total RNA was extracted with Trizol reagent, and quality was checked on an Agilent 2100 Bioanalyzer.

Sequenced sample: blood. The clonotype originates from a man aged 18 to 29 with Graves' hyperthyroidism. The sequence links TRBV14 to TRBJ1-1; matching of 5 bases hints at TRBD1 as the D gene. The CDR3 is CASSQGGGAFWAFF. The nucleotide sequence reads as follows: TGTGCCAGCAGCCAAGGGGGAGGGGCTTTCTGGGCTTTCTTT.